The present TCR beta chain was sequenced within a study of T cell repertoires in cytomegalovirus infection. Study-wide background: Public TCR beta signatures indicated both CMV infection and matching HLA type. Study-level findings and limits: Summed public TCR beta family frequency identified CMV carriers bearing the relevant HLA.

V lost 6 bases and J lost 7; bases outside the gene matches: 5. This CDR3 spans 13 amino acids. The germline CDR1 and CDR2 sequences are SGHTA and FQGNSA. TCRdb used MiXCR to reprocess the reads, holding one entry per CDR3 protein. The sample has around 130,000 distinct CDR3 sequences; roughly a quarter are singletons. Concerning this clonotype: The antigen is unknown.

The chain has TRBV7-2 and TRBJ2-4, with 8 bases matching TRBD1. The sample taken for sequencing was PBMCs, sequenced either directly or after in vitro stimulation (not recorded which). The clonotype was recovered from a human donor in good health (CMV status not recorded). Some clones in this sample may be carry-over from other donors' samples. CDR3 DNA sequence: TGTGCCAGCAGGCAAACAGGGGGGAACATTCAGTACTTC. This codes for CASRQTGGNIQYF.